The entry below describes one T cell receptor beta chain. Trimming stripped 3 bases from V and 2 bases from J, with 7 bases between. Germline V lookup: CDR1 SNHLY, CDR2 FYNNEI. The CDR3 totals 13 residues. TCRdb's table, derived via immunoSEQ multiplex PCR, lists solely in-frame clones and lacks some. The repertoire holds 95,000 to 100,000 clones, with around nine tenths as singletons. This entry is derived from a study of T cell responses to AZD1222 COVID-19 vaccine. The receptor comes from an adult in good health. The sequencing here drew on peripheral blood, taken on day 0 of AZD1222 vaccination. This chain joins TRBV2 and TRBJ1-2; D gene unclear. CDR3 loop: CASSELQNYGYTF. CDR3 sequence (DNA): TGTGCCAGCAGTGAGTTACAGAACTATGGCTACACCTTC.